Listed below are T cell receptor beta chains from one sample, sequenced in a study of blood T cell repertoires in COVID-19. TCRdb keeps only in-frame clones here, not all; method: immunoSEQ multiplex PCR. The table has 95,000 to 150,000 clones, about 80% seen once. Input material: peripheral blood. The origin of the receptors is a woman aged 50 to 60 with acute or convalescent COVID-19. The CDR3 runs from the conserved cysteine through the conserved F or W. The D gene is left open where the match is weak. Expanded clones get a size class; other rows say once, few or many, or leave the size out.

cdr3_aa	cdr3_nt	clone_size	v_call	j_call	d_call
CASRRQTHYNEQFF	TGTGCCAGCAGGCGACAGACCCATTACAATGAGCAGTTCTTC	-	TRBV27	TRBJ2-1	-
CASSSRGGFANTGELFF	TGTGCCAGCAGCTCGCGGGGGGGGTTCGCGAACACCGGGGAGCTGTTTTTT	-	TRBV7-6	TRBJ2-2	TRBD2
CASSIDRIAGEYNEQFF	TGTGCCAGTAGTATAGATAGGATAGCGGGAGAGTACAATGAGCAGTTCTTC	-	TRBV19	TRBJ2-1	TRBD2
CASSSIGAGTEAFF	TGTGCCAGCAGTTCGATTGGGGCTGGGACTGAAGCTTTCTTT	-	TRBV27	TRBJ1-1	-
CASSPPPTVAYEQYF	TGTGCCAGCAGCCCGCCTCCTACAGTAGCCTACGAGCAGTACTTC	-	TRBV5-4	TRBJ2-7	-
CASSLGDRVVNYGYTF	TGTGCCAGCAGCTTGGGGGACAGGGTGGTAAACTATGGCTACACCTTC	-	TRBV5-4	TRBJ1-2	TRBD1
CASSKAGLLYEQYF	TGTGCCAGCAGCAAGGCTGGACTCCTATACGAGCAGTACTTC	-	TRBV28	TRBJ2-7	-
CASSLIRGYGYTF	TGTGCCAGCAGTTTAATCAGGGGCTATGGCTACACCTTC	-	TRBV28	TRBJ1-2	-
CASSPQGTSGNTIYF	TGTGCCAGCTCGCCGCAGGGTACTTCTGGAAACACCATATATTTT	-	TRBV18	TRBJ1-3	-
CATSVMTEYQETQYF	TGTGCCACCAGTGTGATGACAGAGTACCAAGAGACCCAGTACTTC	-	TRBV24-1	TRBJ2-5	-
CASSLESSGNSYEQYF	TGCGCCAGCAGCTTGGAATCTAGCGGGAATAGTTACGAGCAGTACTTC	-	TRBV5-1	TRBJ2-7	TRBD2
CASSPTGQTTDTQYF	TGTGCCAGCAGCCCTACAGGACAGACCACAGATACGCAGTATTTT	-	TRBV3-1/TRBV3-2	TRBJ2-3	-
CATSRGLAGLETQYF	TGTGCCACCAGCAGAGGACTAGCGGGATTGGAGACCCAGTACTTC	-	TRBV15	TRBJ2-5	TRBD2
CASSLYFGTSGGASSYEQYF	TGCGCCAGCAGCTTGTACTTTGGGACTAGCGGGGGTGCAAGCTCCTACGAGCAGTACTTC	once	TRBV5-1	TRBJ2-7	TRBD2
CASSLGQVLGDGYTF	TGTGCCAGCTCACTAGGACAGGTGCTGGGGGATGGCTACACCTTC	once	TRBV18	TRBJ1-2	TRBD1
CASRRGQGVTEAFF	TGTGCCAGCAGGCGCGGACAGGGGGTCACTGAAGCTTTCTTT	-	TRBV6-5	TRBJ1-1	TRBD1
CASSLSSGAGVEQFF	TGTGCCAGCAGCTTATCGTCGGGCGCGGGAGTCGAGCAGTTCTTC	-	TRBV7-3	TRBJ2-1	TRBD2
CSASRGDTQYF	TGCAGTGCTAGCCGGGGAGATACGCAGTATTTT	-	TRBV20-1	TRBJ2-3	-
CASSLGSSNEQFF	TGTGCCAGCAGCTTAGGGTCTAGCAATGAGCAGTTCTTC	once	TRBV7-2	TRBJ2-1	-
CASSAYSMNTEAFF	TGTGCCAGCAGCGCGTACAGTATGAACACTGAAGCTTTCTTT	-	TRBV11-2	TRBJ1-1	-
CASSQQYRDRGRQPQHF	TGTGCCAGCAGCCAACAGTACCGGGACAGGGGGCGCCAGCCCCAGCATTTT	-	TRBV27	TRBJ1-5	TRBD1
CASSPLQGSSNQPQHF	TGTGCCAGTAGTCCTTTACAGGGCAGTAGCAATCAGCCCCAGCATTTT	few	TRBV19	TRBJ1-5	-
CASGSVLNTEAFF	TGTGCTAGTGGTTCAGTCCTGAACACTGAAGCTTTCTTT	-	TRBV12-5	TRBJ1-1	-
CASSHGGTIYF	TGTGCCAGCAGCCACGGCGGCACCATATATTTT	few	TRBV11-2	TRBJ1-3	-
CASSPQTGPEKLFF	TGTGCCAGCAGTCCCCAGACAGGGCCTGAAAAACTGTTTTTT	few	TRBV9	TRBJ1-4	TRBD1
CASSLSQRRTDTQYF	TGTGCCAGCAGCTTAAGTCAGAGGCGCACAGATACGCAGTATTTT	-	TRBV7-9	TRBJ2-3	-
CASSPGGGGYQPQHF	TGCGCCAGCAGCCCGGGTGGCGGGGGATATCAGCCCCAGCATTTT	-	TRBV5-1	TRBJ1-5	-
CASSVGGTGLVGYTF	TGTGCCAGCAGTGTTGGCGGGACAGGTCTAGTTGGCTACACCTTC	-	TRBV2	TRBJ1-2	TRBD1
CSVNDAGANTEAFF	TGCAGCGTAAATGACGCAGGCGCCAACACTGAAGCTTTCTTT	few	TRBV29-1	TRBJ1-1	-
CASGIGLNTEAFF	TGTGCTTCAGGGATAGGGCTTAACACTGAAGCTTTCTTT	once	TRBV10-3	TRBJ1-1	-
CASSTSGTSIPETQYF	TGCGCCAGCAGCACCTCCGGGACTAGCATCCCAGAGACCCAGTACTTC	-	TRBV5-1	TRBJ2-5	TRBD2
CASSPSGSQADTQYF	TGTGCCAGCTCACCTAGCGGGAGTCAGGCAGATACGCAGTATTTT	-	TRBV18	TRBJ2-3	TRBD2
CASSRDRRNTGELFF	TGTGCCAGCAGTCGGGACAGAAGAAACACCGGGGAGCTGTTTTTT	-	TRBV6-5	TRBJ2-2	TRBD1
CASSLDGIRTSSSYEQYF	TGTGCCAGCAGCTTAGATGGCATTAGGACTTCAAGCTCCTACGAGCAGTACTTC	once	TRBV11-2	TRBJ2-7	-
CASSPRGGAGTGELFF	TGTGCCAGCTCACCCCGAGGGGGCGCAGGTACCGGGGAGCTGTTTTTT	-	TRBV18	TRBJ2-2	TRBD1
CASSPTGLAVNNEQFF	TGTGCCAGCAGCCCGACCGGACTAGCGGTTAACAATGAGCAGTTCTTC	-	TRBV7-3	TRBJ2-1	TRBD2
CASSHGTSGTTQYF	TGTGCCAGCAGCCATGGGACTAGCGGTACGACCCAGTACTTC	once	TRBV13	TRBJ2-5	TRBD2
CASSTSGKDHEQYF	TGTGCCAGCAGCACTAGCGGAAAGGACCACGAGCAGTACTTC	-	TRBV11-2	TRBJ2-7	TRBD2
CASSQRIGGIGNTEAFF	TGTGCCAGCAGCCAACGTATCGGGGGGATAGGGAACACTGAAGCTTTCTTT	-	TRBV3-1/TRBV3-2	TRBJ1-1	-
CASSRTTGGYGYTF	TGTGCCAGCAGCCGCACTACAGGGGGCTATGGCTACACCTTC	-	TRBV7-9	TRBJ1-2	TRBD1
CAISEDGGTDTQYF	TGTGCCATCAGTGAGGACGGGGGCACAGATACGCAGTATTTT	-	TRBV10-3	TRBJ2-3	-
CASSLGNSYEQYF	TGTGCCAGCAGTCTCGGGAACTCCTACGAGCAGTACTTC	-	TRBV25-1	TRBJ2-7	-
CASSPSHRAYGYTF	TGTGCCAGCAGTCCTTCTCACAGGGCCTATGGCTACACCTTC	-	TRBV25-1	TRBJ1-2	-